The present TCR beta chain was sequenced within a study of synovial regulatory T cells in juvenile arthritis. Study-wide background: Treatments: a few naive, six methotrexate, one methotrexate plus infliximab, one unknown. Study-wide findings and caveats: iaTreg TCR repertoires were largely private across patients and partially overlapped synovial Teff and blood CPL. Synovial Tregs shared more CDR3 sequences with iaTregs than other blood Tregs.

TCRdb's table, derived via immunoSEQ multiplex PCR, lists solely in-frame clones and lacks some. The sample table includes about 10,000 clones. CDR1 is SNHLY and CDR2 is FYNNEI in the germline V gene. The CDR3 spans 14 residues. No DNA sequence was recorded. Worth noting for this clone: The antigen remains unidentified.

The approximately eleven donors had active juvenile idiopathic arthritis, with 3 polyarticular and 8 oligoarticular cases. V is TRBV2 and J is TRBJ2-7; lacking DNA, the TRBD2 call made by TCRdb goes unchecked. The sample was Treg cells from blood. The sample's subset: remaining (HLA-DR-negative) circulating blood Treg cells. The receptor's source is a donor aged 2-30 years with juvenile idiopathic arthritis. The CDR3 here is CASRVGLAFYEQYF.